The T cell receptor beta chain under discussion was sequenced for a study of cytomegalovirus exposure and HLA in healthy donors. Study-level information: Out of 398 genotyped donors, 81% belonged to the Caucasian-associated ancestry cluster. Study outcomes and limitations: Generally TCR sequences proved uncommon, though certain public TCRs appeared in numerous donors. Presence/absence analyses supposed approximately even sequencing depth among donors. HLA alleles showed associations with 15,000 to 20,000 TCR beta sequences in a later analysis, at a 0.05 false discovery rate.

Worth noting for this clone: Its target is unknown.

This CDR3 contains 16 residues. Germline V lookup: CDR1 MNHEY, CDR2 SMNVEV (reference sequence). V lost 2 bases and J lost 3, with 14 bases in between. It was with 60 Vbeta and 13 Jbeta primers that the PCR ran. Assay used: immunoSEQ multiplex PCR; TCRdb lists only in-frame clones, some missing. The table has roughly 98,000 clones, roughly three quarters seen once. The chain employs TRBV27 and TRBJ2-1, with D possibly being TRBD1 (6 bases). The specimen was PBMCs. The TCR comes from a female donor in good health and CMV-seronegative. In DNA, the CDR3 is TGTGCCAGCAGTTTACAGGGCAGGGGAAGCTACAATGAGCAGTTCTTC. Its translation is CASSLQGRGSYNEQFF.